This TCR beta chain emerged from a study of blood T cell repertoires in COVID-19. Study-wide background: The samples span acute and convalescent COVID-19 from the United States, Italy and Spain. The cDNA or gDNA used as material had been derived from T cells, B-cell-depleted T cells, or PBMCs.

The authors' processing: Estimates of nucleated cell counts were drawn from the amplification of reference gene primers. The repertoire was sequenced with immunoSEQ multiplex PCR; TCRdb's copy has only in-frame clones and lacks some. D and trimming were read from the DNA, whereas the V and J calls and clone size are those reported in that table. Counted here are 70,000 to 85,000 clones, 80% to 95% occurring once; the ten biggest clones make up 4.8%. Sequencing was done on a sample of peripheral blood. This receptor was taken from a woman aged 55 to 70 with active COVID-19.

The CDR3: CASSQETVTEQFF. The DNA for the CDR3 is TGTGCCAGCAGCCAAGAAACGGTTACTGAGCAGTTCTTC. The J gene is TRBJ2-1, the V gene TRBV3-1 (or the pseudogene TRBV3-2); D gene uncertain. Germline CDR1 reads LGHDT; CDR2 reads YNNKEL (reference sequence). The V and J ends lost 0 bases and 9 bases respectively, with 9 bases between them. There are 13 residues in the CDR3.